The source of this T cell receptor beta chain is a study of cytomegalovirus exposure and HLA in healthy donors. Study-level background: HLA-typed donors were the source of some 85 million unique TCRs, which an early data release held. Study results and caveats: According to the study, roughly 160 TCR beta chains were cytomegalovirus-associated.

About this clone itself: Its antigen is not identified.

The PCR used 60 Vbeta and 13 Jbeta primers. Libraries were prepared by immunoSEQ multiplex PCR; TCRdb keeps only in-frame clonotypes and omits some of them. The sample yields about 140,000 clones, around 82% seen once. This TCR was sampled from a man aged 40-50 years in good health and CMV-seropositive. Sequencing used PBMCs.

The CDR3 DNA reads TGTGCCAGCAGCTTAGCCGTGAACACTGAAGCTTTCTTT. This translates into CASSLAVNTEAFF. V is TRBV11-3 and J is TRBJ1-1; D unclear. V was clipped by 1 base and J by 0 bases, with 3 bases between them. This CDR3 contains 13 residues. CDR1 and CDR2 (germline): SGHNT, YENEEA.